This T cell receptor beta chain originates from a study of blood T cell repertoires in COVID-19. Study context: From T cells, B-cell-depleted T cells, or PBMCs came the material, which was cDNA or gDNA.

This table comes from immunoSEQ multiplex PCR, and its TCRdb copy is limited to in-frame clones, with some not included. This table has about 99,000 clones, roughly 80% appearing once. Germline-derived CDR1 and CDR2 are GTSNPN and SVGIG (reference sequence). The CDR3 sequence is 11 residues long. V was clipped by 1 base and J by 8 bases, with 8 bases between them. The sample consisted of peripheral blood. This receptor was obtained from a woman of 80 years or more with active or convalescent COVID-19. The chain couples TRBV30 to TRBJ1-1; D not certain. The CDR3 region has the DNA TGTGCCTGGAGTGGAAGACACGAAGCTTTCTTT. Its protein is CAWSGRHEAFF.